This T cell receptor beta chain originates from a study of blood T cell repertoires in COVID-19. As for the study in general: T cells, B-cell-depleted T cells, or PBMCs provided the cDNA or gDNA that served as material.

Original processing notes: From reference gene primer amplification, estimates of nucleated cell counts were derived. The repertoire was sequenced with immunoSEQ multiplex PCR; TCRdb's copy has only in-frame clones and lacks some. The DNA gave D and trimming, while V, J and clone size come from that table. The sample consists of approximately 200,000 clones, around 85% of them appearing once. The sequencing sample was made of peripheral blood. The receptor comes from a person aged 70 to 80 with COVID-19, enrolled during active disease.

CDR3: CASSLVPSGGSGELFF. The CDR3 DNA is TGTGCCAGCAGCTTAGTTCCTAGCGGGGGGTCCGGGGAGCTGTTTTTT. This rearrangement joins TRBV7-2 to TRBJ2-2; TRBD2 agrees at 11 bases. This CDR3 comprises 16 residues. Germline V gene lookup returns CDR1 SGHTA and CDR2 FQGNSA. V lost 1 base, J lost 6 bases, and 4 bases stayed unmatched.